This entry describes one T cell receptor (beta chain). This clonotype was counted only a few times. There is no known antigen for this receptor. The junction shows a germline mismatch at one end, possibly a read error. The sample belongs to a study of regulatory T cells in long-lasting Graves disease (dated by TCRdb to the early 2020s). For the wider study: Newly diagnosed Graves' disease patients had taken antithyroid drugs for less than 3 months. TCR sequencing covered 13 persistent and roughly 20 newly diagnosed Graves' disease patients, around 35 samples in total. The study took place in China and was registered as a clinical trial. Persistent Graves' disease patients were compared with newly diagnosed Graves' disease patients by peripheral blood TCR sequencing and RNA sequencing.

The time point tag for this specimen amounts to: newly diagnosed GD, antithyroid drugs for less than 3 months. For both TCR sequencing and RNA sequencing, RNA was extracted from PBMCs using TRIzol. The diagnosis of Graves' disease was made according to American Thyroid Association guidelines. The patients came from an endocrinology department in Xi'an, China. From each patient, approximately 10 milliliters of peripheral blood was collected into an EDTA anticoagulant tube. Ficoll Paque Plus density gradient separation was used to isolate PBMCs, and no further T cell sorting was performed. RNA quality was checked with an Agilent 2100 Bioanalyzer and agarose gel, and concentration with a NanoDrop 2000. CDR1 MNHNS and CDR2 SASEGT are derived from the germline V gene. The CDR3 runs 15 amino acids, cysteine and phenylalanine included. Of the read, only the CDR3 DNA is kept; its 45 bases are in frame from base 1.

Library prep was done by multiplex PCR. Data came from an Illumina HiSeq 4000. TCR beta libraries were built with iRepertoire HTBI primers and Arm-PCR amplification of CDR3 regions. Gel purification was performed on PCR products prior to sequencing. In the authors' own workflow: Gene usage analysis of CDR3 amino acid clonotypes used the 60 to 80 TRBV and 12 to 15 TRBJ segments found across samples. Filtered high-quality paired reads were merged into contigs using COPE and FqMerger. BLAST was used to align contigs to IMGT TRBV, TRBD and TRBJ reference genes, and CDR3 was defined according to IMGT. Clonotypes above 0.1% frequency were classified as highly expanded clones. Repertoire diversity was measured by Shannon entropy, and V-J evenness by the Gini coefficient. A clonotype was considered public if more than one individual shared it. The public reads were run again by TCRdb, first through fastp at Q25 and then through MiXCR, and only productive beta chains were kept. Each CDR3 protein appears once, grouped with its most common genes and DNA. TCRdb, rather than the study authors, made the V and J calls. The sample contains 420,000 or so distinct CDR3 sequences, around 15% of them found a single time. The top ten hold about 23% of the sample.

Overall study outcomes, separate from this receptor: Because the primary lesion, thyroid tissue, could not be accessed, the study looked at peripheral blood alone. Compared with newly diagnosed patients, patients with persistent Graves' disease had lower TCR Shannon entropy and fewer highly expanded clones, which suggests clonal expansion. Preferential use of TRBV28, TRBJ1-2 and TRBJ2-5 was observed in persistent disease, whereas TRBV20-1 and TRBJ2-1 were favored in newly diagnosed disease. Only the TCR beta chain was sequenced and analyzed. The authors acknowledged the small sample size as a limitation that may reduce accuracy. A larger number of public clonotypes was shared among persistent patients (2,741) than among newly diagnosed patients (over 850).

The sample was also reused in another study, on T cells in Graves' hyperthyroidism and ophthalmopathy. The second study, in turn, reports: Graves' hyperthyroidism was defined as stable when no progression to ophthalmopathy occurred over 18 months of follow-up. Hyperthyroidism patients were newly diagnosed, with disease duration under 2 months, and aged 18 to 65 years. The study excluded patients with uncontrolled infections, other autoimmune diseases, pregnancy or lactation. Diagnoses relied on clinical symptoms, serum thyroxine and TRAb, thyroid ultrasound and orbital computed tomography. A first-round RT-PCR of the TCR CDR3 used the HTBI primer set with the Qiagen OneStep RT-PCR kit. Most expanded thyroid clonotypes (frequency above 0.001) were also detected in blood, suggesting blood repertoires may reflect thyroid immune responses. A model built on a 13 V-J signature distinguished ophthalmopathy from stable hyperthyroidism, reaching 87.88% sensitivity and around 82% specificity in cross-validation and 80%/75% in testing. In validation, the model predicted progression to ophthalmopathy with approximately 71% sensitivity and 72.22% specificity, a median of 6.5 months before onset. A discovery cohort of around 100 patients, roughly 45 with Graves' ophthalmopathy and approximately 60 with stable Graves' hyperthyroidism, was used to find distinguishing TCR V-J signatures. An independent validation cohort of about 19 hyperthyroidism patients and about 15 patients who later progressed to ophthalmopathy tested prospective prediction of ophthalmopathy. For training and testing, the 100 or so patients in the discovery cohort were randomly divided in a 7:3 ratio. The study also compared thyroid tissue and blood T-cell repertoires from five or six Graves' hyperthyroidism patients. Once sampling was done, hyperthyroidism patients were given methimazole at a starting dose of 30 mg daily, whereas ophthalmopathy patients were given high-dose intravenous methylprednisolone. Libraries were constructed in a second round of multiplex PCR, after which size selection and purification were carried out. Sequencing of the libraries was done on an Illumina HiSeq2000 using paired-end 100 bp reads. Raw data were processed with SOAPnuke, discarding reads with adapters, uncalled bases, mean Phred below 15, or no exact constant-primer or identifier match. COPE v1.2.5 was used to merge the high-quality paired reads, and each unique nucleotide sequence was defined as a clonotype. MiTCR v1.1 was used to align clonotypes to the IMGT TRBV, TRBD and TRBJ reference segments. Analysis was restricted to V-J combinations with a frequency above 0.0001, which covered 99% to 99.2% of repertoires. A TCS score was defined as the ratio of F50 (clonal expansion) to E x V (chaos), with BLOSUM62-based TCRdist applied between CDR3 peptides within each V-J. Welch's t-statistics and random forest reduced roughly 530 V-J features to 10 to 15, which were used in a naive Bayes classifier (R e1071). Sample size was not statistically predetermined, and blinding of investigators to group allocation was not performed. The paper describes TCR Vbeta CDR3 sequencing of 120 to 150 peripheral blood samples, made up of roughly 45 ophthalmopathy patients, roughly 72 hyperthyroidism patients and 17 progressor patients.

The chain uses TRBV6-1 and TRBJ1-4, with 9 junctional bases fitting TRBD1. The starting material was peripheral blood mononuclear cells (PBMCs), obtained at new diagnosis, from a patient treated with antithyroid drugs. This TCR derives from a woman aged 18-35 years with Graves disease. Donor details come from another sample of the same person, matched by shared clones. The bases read TGCGCCAGCAGTATTGGACAGGGGTTTAAAGAAAAACTGTTTTTT. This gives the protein CASSIGQGFKEKLFF.